This T cell receptor (beta chain) originates from a study of blood T cell repertoires in COVID-19. In the original processing: Amplified reference gene primers provided the basis for estimating nucleated cell counts. Profiled with immunoSEQ multiplex PCR; TCRdb holds only in-frame clones, not every one. From that table come the V and J calls and clone size; the DNA was used to work out D and trimming. The data contain about 270,000 clones, 85% to 90% of them singletons. The ends lost 4 bases at V and 3 bases at J; junction bases unmatched: 5. CDR1 is LNHDA and CDR2 is SQIVND in the germline V gene (reference sequence). The CDR3 extends over 15 amino acids.

Sequenced material: PBMCs or T cells enriched from blood (not recorded which). The clonotype comes from a woman aged 18-29 years who had recovered from COVID-19. V is TRBV19 and J is TRBJ1-3, with 8 nucleotides matching TRBD1. The CDR3 coding sequence is TGTGCCAGTAGTAAAACAGGGGGAATTGGAAACACCATATATTTT. Translation: CASSKTGGIGNTIYF.